This T cell receptor (beta chain) was recorded in a study of CD8+CD57+ T cells in acquired aplastic anemia. Across the whole study: Sorting CD4+ and CD8+ cells gave DNA averaging approximately 3 ug. CD4+ cell libraries from healthy donors averaged approximately 10 million reads.

The study profiled TCR beta VDJ and CDR3 using genomic DNA as template. TCRdb analysed the reads with MiXCR anew, one entry per CDR3 protein. The table lists about 81,000 distinct CDR3 sequences, more than 40% of them singletons. This clonotype was seen at least ten times. Its specificity is unknown. Study-level results: Comparison of patients with controls identified around 31 shared CD8+ CDR3 sequences. Simpson's diversity of CD8+ cells was not significantly different in patients compared with controls.

The receptor was derived from a human donor in good health, serving as a control. Sequencing was performed on sorted CD4+, CD8+, or CD8+CD57+ T cells (not recorded which) from PBMCs.

Here the CDR3 reads CASSGTANHNYEQYF. The CDR3 DNA is TGCGCCAGCAGTGGGACAGCTAACCATAACTACGAGCAGTACTTC. The rearrangement joins TRBV10-2 to TRBJ2-7; D perhaps matches TRBD1 (6 bases). There are 15 residues in the CDR3. Germline CDR1 WSHSY, CDR2 SAAADI. The germline V and J ends were trimmed by 4 bases and 3 bases, with 16 bases remaining between them.